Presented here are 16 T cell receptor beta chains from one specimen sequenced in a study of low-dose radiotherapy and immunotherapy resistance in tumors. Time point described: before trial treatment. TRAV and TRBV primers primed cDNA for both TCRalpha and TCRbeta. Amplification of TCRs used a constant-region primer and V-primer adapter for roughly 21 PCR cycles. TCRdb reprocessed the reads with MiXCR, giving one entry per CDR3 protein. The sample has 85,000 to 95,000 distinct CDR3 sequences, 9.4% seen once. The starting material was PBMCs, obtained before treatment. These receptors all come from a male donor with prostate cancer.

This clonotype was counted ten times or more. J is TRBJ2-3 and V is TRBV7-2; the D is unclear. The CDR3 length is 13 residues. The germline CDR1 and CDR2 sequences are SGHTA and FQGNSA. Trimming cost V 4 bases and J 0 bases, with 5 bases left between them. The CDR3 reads CASSWPSTDTQYF. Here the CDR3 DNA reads TGTGCCAGCAGCTGGCCGAGCACAGATACGCAGTATTTT.

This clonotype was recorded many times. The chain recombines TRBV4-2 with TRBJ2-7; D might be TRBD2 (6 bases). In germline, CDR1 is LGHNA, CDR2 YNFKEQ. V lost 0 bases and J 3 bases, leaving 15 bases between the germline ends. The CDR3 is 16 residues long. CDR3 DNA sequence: TGTGCCAGCAGCCAAGATGGGGCTAGCGTTTACTACGAGCAGTACTTC. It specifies CASSQDGASVYYEQYF.

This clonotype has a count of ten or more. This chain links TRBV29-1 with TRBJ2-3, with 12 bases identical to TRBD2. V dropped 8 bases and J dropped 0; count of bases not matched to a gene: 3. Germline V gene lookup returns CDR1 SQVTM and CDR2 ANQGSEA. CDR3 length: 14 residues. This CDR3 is CSLGTSGSTDTQYF. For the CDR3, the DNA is TGCAGCCTTGGGACTAGCGGGAGCACAGATACGCAGTATTTT.

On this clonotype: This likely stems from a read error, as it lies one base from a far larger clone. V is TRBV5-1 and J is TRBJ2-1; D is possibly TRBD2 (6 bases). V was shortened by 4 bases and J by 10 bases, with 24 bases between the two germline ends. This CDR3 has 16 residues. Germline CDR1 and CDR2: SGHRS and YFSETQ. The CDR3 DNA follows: TGCGCCAGCAGCCCGCGGGACGCCATCTCCCCCTACGAGCAGTTCTTC. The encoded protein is CASSPRDAISPYEQFF.

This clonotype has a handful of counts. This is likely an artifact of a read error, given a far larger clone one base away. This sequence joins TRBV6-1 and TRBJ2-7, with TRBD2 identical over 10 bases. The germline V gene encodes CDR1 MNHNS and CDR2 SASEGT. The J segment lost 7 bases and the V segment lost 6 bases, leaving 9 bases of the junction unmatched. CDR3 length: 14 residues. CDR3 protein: CASRSSGSYNEQYF. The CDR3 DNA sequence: TGTGCCAGCAGGTCTAGCGGGAGCTACAATGAGCAGTACTTC.

This CDR3 reads CASSSTGGTGELFF. The CDR3 bases are TGCGCCAGCAGCAGCACGGGAGGGACCGGGGAGCTGTTTTTT. This sequence joins TRBV4-1 and TRBJ2-2; 8 bases align to TRBD2. CDR3 length: 14 amino acids. V trimming: 5 bases; J trimming: 5 bases; junction bases outside the gene matches: 4. Germline V gene lookup returns CDR1 MGHRA and CDR2 YSYEKL.

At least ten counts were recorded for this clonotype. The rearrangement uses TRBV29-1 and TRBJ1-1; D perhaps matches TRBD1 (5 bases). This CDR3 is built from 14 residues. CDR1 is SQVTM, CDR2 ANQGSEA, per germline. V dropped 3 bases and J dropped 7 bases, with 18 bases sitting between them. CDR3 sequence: CSVDPRESRVEAFF. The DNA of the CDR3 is TGCAGCGTTGATCCCAGGGAGAGTCGAGTTGAAGCTTTCTTT.

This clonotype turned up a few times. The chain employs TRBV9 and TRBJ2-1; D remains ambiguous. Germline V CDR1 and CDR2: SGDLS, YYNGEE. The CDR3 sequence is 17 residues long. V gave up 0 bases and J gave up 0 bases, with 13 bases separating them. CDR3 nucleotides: TGTGCCAGCAGCGTAGGAGGTGGGAAAGGCTCCTACAATGAGCAGTTCTTC. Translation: CASSVGGGKGSYNEQFF.

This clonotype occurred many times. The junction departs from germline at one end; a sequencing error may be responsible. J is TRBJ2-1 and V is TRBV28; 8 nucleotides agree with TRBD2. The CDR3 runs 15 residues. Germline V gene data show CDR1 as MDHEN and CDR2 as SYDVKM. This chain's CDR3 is CASSLETSVRPPPVF. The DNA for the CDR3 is TGTGCCAGCAGTTTGGAGACTAGCGTACGCCCACCTCCGGTCTTC.

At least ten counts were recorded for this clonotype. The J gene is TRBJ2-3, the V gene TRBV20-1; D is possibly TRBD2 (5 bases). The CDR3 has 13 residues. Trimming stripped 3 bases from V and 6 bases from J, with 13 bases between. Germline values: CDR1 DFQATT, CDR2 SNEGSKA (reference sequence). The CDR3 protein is CSARVGVADTQYF. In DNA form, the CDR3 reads TGCAGTGCTAGGGTGGGAGTAGCGGATACGCAGTATTTT.

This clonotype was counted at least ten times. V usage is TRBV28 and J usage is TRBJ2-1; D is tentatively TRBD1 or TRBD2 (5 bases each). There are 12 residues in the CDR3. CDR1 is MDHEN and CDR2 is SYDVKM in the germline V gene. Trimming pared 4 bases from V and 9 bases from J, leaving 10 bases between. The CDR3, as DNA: TGTGCCAGCAGTTCGGGGCTGCGTGAGCAGTTCTTC. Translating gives CASSSGLREQFF. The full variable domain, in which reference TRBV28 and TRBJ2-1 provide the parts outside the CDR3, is DVKVTQSSRYLVKRTGEKVFLECVQDMDHENMFWYRQDPGLGLRLIYFSYDVKMKEKGDIPEGYSVSREKKERFSLILESASTNQTSMYLCASSSGLREQFFGPGTRLTVL.

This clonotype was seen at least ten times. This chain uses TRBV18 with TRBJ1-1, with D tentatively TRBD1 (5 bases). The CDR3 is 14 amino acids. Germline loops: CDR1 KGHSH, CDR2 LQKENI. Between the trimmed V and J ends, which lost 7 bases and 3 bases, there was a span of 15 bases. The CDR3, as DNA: TGTGCCAGCTACGGGGCGGGGGTGGACACTGAAGCTTTCTTT. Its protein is CASYGAGVDTEAFF.

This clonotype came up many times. Written as DNA, the CDR3 is TGCAGTGCTAGAGACTTCAGACTAGCGGTAAACACAGATACGCAGTATTTT. Translated: CSARDFRLAVNTDTQYF. This chain connects TRBV20-1 to TRBJ2-3; TRBD2 aligns across 9 bases. J was trimmed by 2 bases and V by 0 bases; bases with no gene match: 9. CDR1 and CDR2 from the germline V gene are DFQATT and SNEGSKA (reference sequence). CDR3 length: 17 residues.

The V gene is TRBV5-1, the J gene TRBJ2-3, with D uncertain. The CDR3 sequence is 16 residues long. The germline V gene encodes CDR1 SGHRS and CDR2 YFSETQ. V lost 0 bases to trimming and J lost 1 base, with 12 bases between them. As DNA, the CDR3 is TGCGCCAGCAGCTTGGGAGGTCGGCCGGGCACAGATACGCAGTATTTT. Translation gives CASSLGGRPGTDTQYF. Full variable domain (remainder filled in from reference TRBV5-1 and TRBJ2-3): KAGVTQTPRYLIKTRGQQVTLSCSPISGHRSVSWYQQTPGQGLQFLFEYFSETQRNKGNFPGRFSGRQFSNSRSEMNVSTLELGDSALYLCASSLGGRPGTDTQYFGPGTRLTVL.

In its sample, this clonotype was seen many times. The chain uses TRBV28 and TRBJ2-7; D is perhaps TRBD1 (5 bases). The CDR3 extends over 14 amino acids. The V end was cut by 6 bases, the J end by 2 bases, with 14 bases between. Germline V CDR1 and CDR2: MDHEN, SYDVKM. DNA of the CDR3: TGTGCCAGCAGCCCTTCAGGGTGGGCCTACGAGCAGTACTTC. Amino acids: CASSPSGWAYEQYF. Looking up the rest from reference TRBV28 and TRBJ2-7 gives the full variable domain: DVKVTQSSRYLVKRTGEKVFLECVQDMDHENMFWYRQDPGLGLRLIYFSYDVKMKEKGDIPEGYSVSREKKERFSLILESASTNQTSMYLCASSPSGWAYEQYFGPGTRLTVT.

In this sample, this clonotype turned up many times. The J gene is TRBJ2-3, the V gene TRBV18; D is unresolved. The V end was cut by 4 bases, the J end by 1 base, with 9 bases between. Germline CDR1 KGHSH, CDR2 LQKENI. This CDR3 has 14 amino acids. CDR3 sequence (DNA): TGTGCCAGCTCACGGGATCAGGGCACAGATACGCAGTATTTT. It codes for CASSRDQGTDTQYF. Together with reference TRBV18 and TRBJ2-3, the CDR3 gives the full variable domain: NAGVMQNPRHLVRRRGQEARLRCSPMKGHSHVYWYRQLPEEGLKFMVYLQKENIIDESGMPKERFSAEFPKEGPSILRIQQVVRGDSAAYFCASSRDQGTDTQYFGPGTRLTVL.